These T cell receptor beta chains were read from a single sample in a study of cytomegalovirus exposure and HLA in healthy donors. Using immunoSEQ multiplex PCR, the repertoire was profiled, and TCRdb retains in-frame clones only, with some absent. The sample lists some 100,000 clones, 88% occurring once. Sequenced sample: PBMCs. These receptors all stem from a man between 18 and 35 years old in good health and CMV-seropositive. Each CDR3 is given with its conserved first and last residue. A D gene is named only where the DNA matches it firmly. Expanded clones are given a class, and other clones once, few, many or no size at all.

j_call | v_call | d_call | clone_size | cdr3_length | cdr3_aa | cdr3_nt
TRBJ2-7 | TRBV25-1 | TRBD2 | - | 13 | CASSAGGAYEQYF | TGTGCCAGCAGTGCGGGAGGGGCCTACGAGCAGTACTTC
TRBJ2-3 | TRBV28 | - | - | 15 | CASSPFSLAGDTQYF | TGTGCCAGCAGCCCATTCTCACTAGCTGGAGATACGCAGTATTTT
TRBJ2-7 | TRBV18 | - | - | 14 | CASSPMSGPYEQYF | TGTGCCAGCTCACCAATGTCAGGGCCCTACGAGCAGTACTTC
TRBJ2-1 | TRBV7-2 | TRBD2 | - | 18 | CASSLAGVWGSGDREQFF | TGTGCCAGCAGCTTAGCGGGAGTCTGGGGTAGCGGGGATCGGGAGCAGTTCTTC
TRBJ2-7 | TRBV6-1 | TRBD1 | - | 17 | CASSERSGTAFSYEQYF | TGTGCCAGCAGTGAAAGGTCCGGGACAGCTTTCTCCTACGAGCAGTACTTC
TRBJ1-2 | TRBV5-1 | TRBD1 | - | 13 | CASIGGGAEGYTF | TGCGCCAGCATCGGAGGGGGCGCGGAAGGCTACACCTTC
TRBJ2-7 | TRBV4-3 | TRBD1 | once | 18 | CASSQEKLRQGFNYEQYF | TGCGCCAGCAGCCAAGAAAAGCTTCGACAGGGGTTTAACTACGAGCAGTACTTC
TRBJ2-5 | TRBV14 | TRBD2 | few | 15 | CASSQDYGGQETQYF | TGTGCCAGCAGCCAAGACTACGGGGGGCAAGAGACCCAGTACTTC
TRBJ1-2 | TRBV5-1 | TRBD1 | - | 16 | CASSLVGQGQLDGYTF | TGCGCCAGCAGCTTGGTGGGACAGGGCCAACTGGATGGCTACACCTTC
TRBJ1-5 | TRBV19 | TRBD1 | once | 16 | CASSLRTGVINQPQHF | TGTGCCAGTAGTCTTAGGACAGGGGTGATCAATCAGCCCCAGCATTTT
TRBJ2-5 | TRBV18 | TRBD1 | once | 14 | CASSRTGWRETQYF | TGTGCCAGCTCTCGGACAGGGTGGCGAGAGACCCAGTACTTC
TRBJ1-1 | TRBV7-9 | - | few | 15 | CASSLETAMNTEAFF | TGTGCCAGCAGCTTAGAAACTGCGATGAACACTGAAGCTTTCTTT
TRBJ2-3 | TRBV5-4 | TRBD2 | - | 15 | CASSLGLAATDTQYF | TGTGCCAGCAGCCTGGGACTAGCGGCAACAGATACGCAGTATTTT
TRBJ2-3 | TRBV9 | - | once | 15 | CASSVVSGSTDTQYF | TGTGCCAGCAGCGTAGTTTCCGGTAGCACAGATACGCAGTATTTT
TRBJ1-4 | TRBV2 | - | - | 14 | CASIRGARSEKLFF | TGTGCCAGCATCCGGGGGGCCAGGTCTGAAAAACTGTTTTTT
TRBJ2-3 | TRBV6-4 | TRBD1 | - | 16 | CASSDRAQGGPDTQYF | TGTGCCAGCAGTGATCGGGCACAGGGGGGTCCAGATACGCAGTATTTT
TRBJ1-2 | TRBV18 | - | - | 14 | CASSPLQGNYGYTF | TGTGCCAGCTCACCACTGCAGGGGAACTATGGCTACACCTTC